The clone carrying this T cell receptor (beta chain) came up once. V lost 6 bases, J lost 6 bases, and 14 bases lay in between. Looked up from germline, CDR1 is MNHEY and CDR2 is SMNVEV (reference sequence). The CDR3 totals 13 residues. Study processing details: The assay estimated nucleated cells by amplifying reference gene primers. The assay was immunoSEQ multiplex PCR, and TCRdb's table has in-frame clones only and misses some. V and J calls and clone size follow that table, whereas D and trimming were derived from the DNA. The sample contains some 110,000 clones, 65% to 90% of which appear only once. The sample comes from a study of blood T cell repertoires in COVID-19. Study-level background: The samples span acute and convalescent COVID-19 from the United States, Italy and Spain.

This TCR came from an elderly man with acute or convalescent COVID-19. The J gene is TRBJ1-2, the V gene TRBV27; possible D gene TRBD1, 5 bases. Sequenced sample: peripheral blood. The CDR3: CASREGRGNGYTF. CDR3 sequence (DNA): TGTGCCAGCAGGGAGGGGAGAGGAAATGGCTACACCTTC.